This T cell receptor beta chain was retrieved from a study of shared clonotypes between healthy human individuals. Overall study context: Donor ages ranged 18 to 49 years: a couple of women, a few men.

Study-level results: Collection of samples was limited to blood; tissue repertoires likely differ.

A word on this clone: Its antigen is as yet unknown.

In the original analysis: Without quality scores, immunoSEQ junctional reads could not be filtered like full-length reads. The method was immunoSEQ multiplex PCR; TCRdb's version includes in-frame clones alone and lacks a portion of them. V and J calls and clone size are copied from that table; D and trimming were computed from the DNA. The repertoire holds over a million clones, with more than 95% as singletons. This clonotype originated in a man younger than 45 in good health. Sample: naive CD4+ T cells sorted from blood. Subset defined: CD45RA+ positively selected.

CDR3 coding DNA: TGCGCCAGCAGCCAGCTTACGGGAGTTGGGGAGACCCAGTACTTC. Amino acid sequence: CASSQLTGVGETQYF. This chain uses TRBV4-1 with TRBJ2-5, with D possibly TRBD2 on 6 matching bases. This CDR3 spans 15 amino acids. V was shortened by 3 bases and J by 5 bases, with 16 bases between the two germline ends. Germline-derived CDR1 and CDR2 are MGHRA and YSYEKL.